A selection of T cell receptor beta chains follows, all from one sample in a study of blood T cells in healthy people across ages. TCRdb re-derived calls from the 5' RACE reads in MiXCR, one entry per CDR3 protein. This table holds some 1.1 million distinct CDR3 sequences, around two fifths found once. The sample comprised blood. The origin of the receptors is a man between 18 and 35 years old in good health. CDR3s include the opening cysteine and the closing phenylalanine or tryptophan. The order of the fields is D gene, J gene, V gene, clone size, CDR3 DNA, CDR3 protein. D genes are given only for firm matches. A row's size may be missing; if present it is once, few, many or a size class.

TRBD1,TRBJ2-7,TRBV27,many,TGTGCCAGCAGTTTATCAGGGACAGGGTCCTACGAGCAGTACTTC,CASSLSGTGSYEQYF
TRBD1,TRBJ1-2,TRBV6-2/TRBV6-3,NA,TGTGCCAGCAGTCACGGGGACAGGACCTCTAGCTATGGCTACACCTTC,CASSHGDRTSSYGYTF
TRBD2,TRBJ2-3,TRBV4-2,few,TGTGCCAGCAGCCAAAAGACTAGCGGGGGGGCGGCAGATACGCAGTATTTT,CASSQKTSGGAADTQYF
NA,TRBJ1-6,TRBV12-3/TRBV12-4,NA,TGTGCCAGCAGTTTCGAGGGGAGGAATTCACCCCTCCACTTT,CASSFEGRNSPLHF
NA,TRBJ2-3,TRBV6-4,NA,TGTGCCAGCAGTGACAGTACCGGCGCAGATACGCAGTATTTT,CASSDSTGADTQYF
TRBD1,TRBJ2-7,TRBV27,NA,TGTGTCAGCAGTGCATCACAGGGGGCGACGTCCTACGAGCAGTACTTC,CVSSASQGATSYEQYF
TRBD1,TRBJ1-1,TRBV28,NA,TGTGCCAGCAGTCTCACCTATCGGGACAGCATGAACGCTGAAGCTTTCTTT,CASSLTYRDSMNAEAFF
TRBD2,TRBJ2-7,TRBV7-2,NA,TGTGCCAGCAGCAATGCTAGCGGCTCCTACGAGCAGTACTTC,CASSNASGSYEQYF
TRBD1,TRBJ2-1,TRBV18,NA,TGTGCCAGCTCACCACGAGACAGGGGCAGGAATGGGCAGTTCTTC,CASSPRDRGRNGQFF
NA,TRBJ2-5,TRBV5-1,NA,TGCGCCAGCGGGGATCAAGAGACCCAGTACTTC,CASGDQETQYF
NA,TRBJ2-2,TRBV7-3,few,TGTGCCAGCAGCTTAGGAGGCAACGGGGAGCTGTTTTTT,CASSLGGNGELFF
NA,TRBJ1-4,TRBV4-2,few,TGTGCCAGCAGCCAAGAGAGGCAGGGTAGCGGTAATGAAAAACTGTTTTTT,CASSQERQGSGNEKLFF
NA,TRBJ1-2,TRBV4-3,few,TGCGCCAGCAGCCAAGATTGGGGGGGCTATGGCTACACCTTC,CASSQDWGGYGYTF
TRBD1,TRBJ2-7,TRBV7-2,few,TGTGCCAGCAGCTCGAACCGGGACAGCTTATACAATGAGCAGTACTTC,CASSSNRDSLYNEQYF
TRBD1,TRBJ1-1,TRBV7-9,few,TGTGCCAGCAGGAGCACAGGGGTAAACACTGAAGCTTTCTTT,CASRSTGVNTEAFF
NA,TRBJ2-7,TRBV2,NA,TGTGCCAGCAGTGAATCTTCGGCCCCTCCGAAGTACTTC,CASSESSAPPKYF
NA,TRBJ2-7,TRBV7-2,NA,TGTGCCAGCAGCTTAGGGCGAACAATGTACGAGCAGTACTTC,CASSLGRTMYEQYF
NA,TRBJ1-1,TRBV3-1,NA,TGTGCCAGCAGCCAAGTTAAAGGGGTTGAAGCTTTCTTT,CASSQVKGVEAFF
NA,TRBJ2-1,TRBV4-3,NA,TGCGCCAGCAGCCAAGTTTGGCAGGGAGGGGACACAGGGCAGTTCTTC,CASSQVWQGGDTGQFF
TRBD1,TRBJ1-6,TRBV28,few,TGTGCCACCGCCCCCCAGGGGGTAGGTTCACCCCTCCACTTT,CATAPQGVGSPLHF
TRBD1,TRBJ1-2,TRBV12-3/TRBV12-4,few,TGTGCCAGCAGTTTATCCGGGACAGGGGGAGGCTACACCTTC,CASSLSGTGGGYTF
TRBD2,TRBJ2-1,TRBV7-2,NA,TGTGCCAGCAGCTTCGGGGTAGCGGGGTGCTATGAGCAGTTCTTC,CASSFGVAGCYEQFF
NA,TRBJ2-1,TRBV12-5,few,TGTGCTAGTGTGGGTGTTGAGGGTGGGTCGGGCAATGAGCAGTTCTTC,CASVGVEGGSGNEQFF
NA,TRBJ2-1,TRBV9,few,TGTGCCAGCAGCGTAGATGGCGGGGACAATGAGCAGTTCTTC,CASSVDGGDNEQFF
NA,TRBJ1-1,TRBV7-2,few,TGTGCCAGCAGCTTAGTTCCAGGGACTGAAGCTTTCTTT,CASSLVPGTEAFF
TRBD1,TRBJ2-1,TRBV7-2,NA,TGTGCCAGCAGCTTAGCCTGGACAGGGGTCATGTTAGAGTTCTTC,CASSLAWTGVMLEFF
NA,TRBJ1-5,TRBV10-3,NA,TGTGCCGTCAGGAGGGACACTGACCAGCCCCAGCATTTT,CAVRRDTDQPQHF
TRBD1,TRBJ2-1,TRBV5-1,few,TGCGCCAGCAGCTTATCCGGGACAGGGGGTTACAATGAGCAGTTCTTC,CASSLSGTGGYNEQFF
NA,TRBJ1-1,TRBV3-1,few,TGTGCCAGCAGCCATCGGGCGAACACTGAAGCTTTCTTT,CASSHRANTEAFF
NA,TRBJ1-2,TRBV4-3,NA,TGCGCCCGCAGCCAAGCTCTACAGGGTCCCCTCAACTATGGCTACACCTTC,CARSQALQGPLNYGYTF
NA,TRBJ2-7,TRBV20-1,few,TGCAGTGCTAGAGATCGGGCCAGCTCCTACGAGCAGTACTTC,CSARDRASSYEQYF
NA,TRBJ1-2,TRBV28,once,TGTGCCAGCAGTTTGATAGTCGGACCATCTAACGATGGCTACACCTTC,CASSLIVGPSNDGYTF
TRBD1,TRBJ1-1,TRBV4-1,NA,TGCGCCAGCAGCCCATTTGACAGGGGGAACACTGAAGCTTTCTTT,CASSPFDRGNTEAFF